The sequence of this TCR beta chain was determined in a study of CD4+ T cells in melanoma. Germline loops: CDR1 SGHKS, CDR2 YYEKEE (reference sequence). The CDR3 sequence is 17 residues long. V lost 3 bases and J lost 3; bases outside the gene matches: 10. Libraries were prepared by immunoSEQ multiplex PCR; TCRdb keeps only in-frame clonotypes and omits some of them. The table includes some 13,000 clones, 65% to 80% detected once. This clone showed up just once. Antigen unknown. Whole-study results and caveats: Reportedly, melanoma neoantigen-specific CD4+ T cells showed varied differentiation states.

The TCR comes from a human donor with melanoma. Material for sequencing was cells from a culture (not recorded whether cultured in vitro). The chain is built from TRBV5-5 and TRBJ2-1; 9 nucleotides match TRBD2. CDR3 amino acids: CASSWYLAGAVYNEQFF. The CDR3 bases are TGTGCCAGCAGCTGGTACTTAGCGGGGGCCGTCTACAATGAGCAGTTCTTC.